Listed below are T cell receptor beta chains from one sample, sequenced in a study of vaccination effects on CD4 cells after COVID-19. No cognate antigen is known for these TCRs. The table came from immunoSEQ multiplex PCR; TCRdb's copy has only in-frame clones and leaves some out. The sample yields 40,000 to 45,000 clones, around 77% seen once. Here the sequenced sample was CD4+ T cells from PBMCs cultured with HCoV-NL63 spike peptides, taken before COVID-19 vaccination. The receptors derive from a human donor who received a COVID-19 vaccine. CDR3s include the opening cysteine and the closing phenylalanine or tryptophan.

v_gene	j_gene	len	CDR3aa
TRBV12-5	TRBJ1-6	12	CASSLSNSPLHF
TRBV6-2/TRBV6-3	TRBJ1-5	18	CASSSVPGQGSRHQPQHF
TRBV2	TRBJ1-5	14	CASSGGTSNQPQHF
TRBV6-5	TRBJ1-6	14	CASSYSIQGSPLHF
TRBV28	TRBJ1-3	13	CASSEVIGNTIYF
TRBV5-8	TRBJ1-5	17	CASSLQLRTGSNQPQHF
TRBV7-2	TRBJ2-3	18	CASSFRGLAGVTTDTQYF
TRBV5-1	TRBJ1-5	15	CASSFSGREHQPQHF
TRBV6-6	TRBJ2-3	14	CASGDRGSTDTQYF
TRBV5-1	TRBJ2-2	15	CASSPQGMNTGELFF
TRBV7-3	TRBJ2-2	18	CASSLKSGVPQNTGELFF
TRBV6-5	TRBJ1-1	15	CASNLGGSNRAEAFF
TRBV7-2	TRBJ1-3	16	CASSLEGGYSGNTIYF
TRBV24-1	TRBJ2-1	15	CATSDPGTAANEQFF
TRBV7-2	TRBJ1-3	15	CASSRRTGDGNTIYF